This T cell receptor (beta chain) came from a study of T cell repertoires in cytomegalovirus infection. The overall study: The public TCR beta signatures pointed to both CMV infection and matching HLA type.

As to this clonotype: Antigen: not known.

Study-wide results and caveats: CMV carriers having the relevant HLA were flagged by cumulative public TCR beta family frequency. The study found HLA-C-restricted CMV-specific TCR beta clonotypes dominating the ex vivo response.

TCRdb reanalysed the reads using MiXCR and keeps one entry per CDR3 protein. The sample includes 650,000 to 900,000 distinct CDR3 sequences, 25% to 30% of them seen just once. The V end lost 5 bases, the J end lost 4 bases, and 16 bases lay between the germline ends. CDR1 is SGHVS, CDR2 FNYEAQ, per germline. The CDR3 runs to 15 residues. Sequencing used cultured CD8+ T cells from PBMCs, obtained from culture after CMV antigen stimulation. This TCR was sampled from a human donor in good health (CMV status not recorded). Some clones in this sample may be carry-over from other donors' samples. The gene calls are TRBV7-6 and TRBJ2-3, with unresolved D. CDR3 loop: CASSGEALVPDTQYF. CDR3 coding DNA: TGTGCCAGCAGCGGAGAAGCGCTAGTTCCAGATACGCAGTATTTT.